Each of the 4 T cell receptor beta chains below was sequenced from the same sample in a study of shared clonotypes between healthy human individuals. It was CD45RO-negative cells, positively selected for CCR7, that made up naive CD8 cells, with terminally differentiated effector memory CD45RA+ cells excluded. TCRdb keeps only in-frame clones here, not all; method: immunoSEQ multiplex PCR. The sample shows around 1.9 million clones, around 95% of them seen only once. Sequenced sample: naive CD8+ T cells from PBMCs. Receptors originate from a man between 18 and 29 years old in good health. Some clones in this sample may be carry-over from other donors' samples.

CDR3 loop: CASSFFGSGNTIYF. Written as DNA, the CDR3 is TGTGCCAGCAGCTTTTTTGGCTCTGGAAACACCATATATTTT. The chain couples TRBV13 to TRBJ1-3; D is unclear. The CDR3 runs to 14 residues. V lost 3 bases and J lost 0, with 6 bases in between. Germline V gene lookup returns CDR1 PRHDT and CDR2 FYEKMQ (reference sequence).

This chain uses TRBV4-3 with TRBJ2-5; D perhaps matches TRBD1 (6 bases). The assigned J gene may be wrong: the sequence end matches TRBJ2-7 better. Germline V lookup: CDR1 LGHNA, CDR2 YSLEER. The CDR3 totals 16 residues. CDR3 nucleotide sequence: TGCGCCAGCAGCCAAGATTACAGGGCAGGGTCCTACGAGCAGTACTTC. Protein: CASSQDYRAGSYEQYF.

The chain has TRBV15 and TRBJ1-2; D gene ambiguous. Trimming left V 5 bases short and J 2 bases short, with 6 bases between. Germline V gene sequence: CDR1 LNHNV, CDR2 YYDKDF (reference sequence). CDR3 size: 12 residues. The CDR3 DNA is TGTGCCACCAGCGCCGGGAACTATGGCTACACCTTC. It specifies CATSAGNYGYTF. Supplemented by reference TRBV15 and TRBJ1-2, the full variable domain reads DAMVIQNPRYQVTQFGKPVTLSCSQTLNHNVMYWYQQKSSQAPKLLFHYYDKDFNNEADTPDNFQSRRPNTSFCFLDIRSPGLGDTAMYLCATSAGNYGYTFGSGTRLTVV.

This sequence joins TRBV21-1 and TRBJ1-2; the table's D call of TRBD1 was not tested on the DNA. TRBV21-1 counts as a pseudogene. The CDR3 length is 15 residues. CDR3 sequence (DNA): TGTGCCAGCAGCAAAAAGGGGGTCCTGAACTATGGCTACACCTTC. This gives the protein CASSKKGVLNYGYTF.